Listed below are T cell receptor beta chains from one sample, sequenced in a study of blood T cells in healthy people across ages. TCRdb redid the calling of the 5' RACE reads with MiXCR, one entry per CDR3 protein. The table has roughly 1,800,000 distinct CDR3 sequences, roughly 52% seen once. The specimen sequenced was blood. The receptors derive from a woman aged 40 to 55 in good health. Each CDR3 is given without its conserved first and last residue. Each record gives: J gene, V gene, CDR3 protein.

>TRBJ1-4|TRBV15
ATSRVPIPQGNFEKLF
>TRBJ1-2|TRBV7-2
ASSDDRDYGYT
>TRBJ1-2|TRBV7-2
ASSLVGAGTYGYT
>TRBJ2-5|TRBV4-3
ASSQALVETQY
>NA|TRBV7-9
ASSSRRAGLAVYEQY
>TRBJ2-1|TRBV7-9
ASSLALIGTGGGNEQF
>TRBJ1-6|TRBV20-1
SARGRHSYNSPLH
>TRBJ2-7|TRBV20-1
SAPNHYEQY
>TRBJ2-7|TRBV27
ASRSHIPGRTYEQY
>TRBJ2-3|TRBV7-2
ASSLPGGPSGGGTDTQY
>TRBJ2-7|TRBV12-3/TRBV12-4
ASSLDGSRGLGQY
>TRBJ1-3|TRBV20-1
SARDRGRGLGNTIY
>TRBJ2-2|TRBV7-8
ASSLGAGAPPTGELF
>TRBJ1-4|TRBV6-5
ASSSTGTGVTNEKLF
>TRBJ2-4|TRBV20-1
SARVGQGAPGAKNIQY
>TRBJ2-4|TRBV20-1
SVQPKLAKNIQY
>TRBJ1-2|TRBV29-1
SVESGGRSYT
>TRBJ2-5|TRBV5-1
ASSLGGRVEEQY
>TRBJ2-7|TRBV28
ASSFGGMGYEQY
>TRBJ1-5|TRBV7-8
ASSLVVSYSNQPQH
>TRBJ2-3|TRBV28
ASSHLPGLAGARTDTQY
>TRBJ2-1|TRBV12-3/TRBV12-4
ASSGGIYEQF
>TRBJ1-5|TRBV27
ASAGTGGRQPQH
>TRBJ1-4|TRBV6-5
ASSYSRHRGHEKLF
>TRBJ2-1|TRBV14
ASSHRVGSSYNEQF
>TRBJ2-5|TRBV7-9
ASSVDRESLQETQY
>NA|TRBV6-1
ASKRDKGLYEQY
>TRBJ2-1|TRBV7-2
ASSLVSGGAVYNEQF
>TRBJ2-5|TRBV5-1
ASSLEPPGGLRETQY
>TRBJ2-5|TRBV6-6
ASSPQLAGVGEQY
>TRBJ2-3|TRBV4-3
ASSQDTPTSGAADTQY
>TRBJ2-3|TRBV29-1
SSSSSGGARDTQY
>TRBJ1-5|TRBV6-5
ASSRTGVSGNQPQH
>TRBJ2-3|TRBV6-2/TRBV6-3
VSEKAGASTDTQY
>TRBJ2-5|TRBV6-5
ASSYSAGETQY
>TRBJ2-4|TRBV2
ASSEARQGRGY
>TRBJ1-5|TRBV6-5
ASSLTGRNYQPQH
>TRBJ1-4|TRBV4-3
ASSQATAGEKLF
>TRBJ2-3|TRBV5-1
ASSLEGSGGVNTQY
>TRBJ2-5|TRBV15
ATSRDSWLAQETQY
>TRBJ2-1|TRBV27
ASSLRRLAGGSNKQF
>TRBJ1-6|TRBV11-1
ASSLSPPGQGFSSYNSPLH
>TRBJ2-1|TRBV29-1
SVEWASYNEQF
>TRBJ2-5|TRBV5-5
ASSNPTGRGRQETQY